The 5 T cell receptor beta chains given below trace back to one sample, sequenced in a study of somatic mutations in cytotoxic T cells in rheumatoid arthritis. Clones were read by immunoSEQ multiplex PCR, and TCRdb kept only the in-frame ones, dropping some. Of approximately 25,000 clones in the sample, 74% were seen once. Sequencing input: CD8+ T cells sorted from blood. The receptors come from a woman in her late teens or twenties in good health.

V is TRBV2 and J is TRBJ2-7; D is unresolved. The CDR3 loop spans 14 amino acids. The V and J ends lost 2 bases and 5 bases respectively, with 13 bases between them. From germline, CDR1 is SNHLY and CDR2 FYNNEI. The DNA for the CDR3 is TGTGCCAGCAGTGAACTGGTGACCCGGAACGAGCAGTACTTC. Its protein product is CASSELVTRNEQYF.

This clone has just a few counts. The CDR3 nucleotides are TGTGCCAGCAGCCAAGAGGTGAGCAATGAGCAGTTCTTC. It yields the protein CASSQEVSNEQFF. The chain couples TRBV14 to TRBJ2-1; D gene uncertain. The CDR3 contains 13 residues. The V gene's germline CDR1 is SGHDN and CDR2 FVKESK. The V end lost 0 bases, the J end lost 6 bases, and 6 bases lay between the germline ends.

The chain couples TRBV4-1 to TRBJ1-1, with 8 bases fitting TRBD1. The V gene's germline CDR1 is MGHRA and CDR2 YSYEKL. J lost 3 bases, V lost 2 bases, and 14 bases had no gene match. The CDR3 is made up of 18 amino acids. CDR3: CASSQQQGVVGWDTEAFF. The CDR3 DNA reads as TGCGCCAGCAGCCAACAACAGGGGGTAGTAGGGTGGGACACTGAAGCTTTCTTT.

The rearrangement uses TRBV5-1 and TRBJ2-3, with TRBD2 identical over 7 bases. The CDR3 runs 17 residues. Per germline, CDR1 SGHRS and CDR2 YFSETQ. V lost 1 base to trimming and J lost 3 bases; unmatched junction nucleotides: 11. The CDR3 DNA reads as TGCGCCAGCAGCTTGATTGATGTGGGAGGGAGGACAGATACGCAGTATTTT. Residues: CASSLIDVGGRTDTQYF.

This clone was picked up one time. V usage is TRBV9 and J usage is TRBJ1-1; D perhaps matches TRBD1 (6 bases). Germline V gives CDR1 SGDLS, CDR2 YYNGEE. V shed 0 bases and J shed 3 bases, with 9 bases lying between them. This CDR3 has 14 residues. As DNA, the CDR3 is TGTGCCAGCAGCGTAGGAGGGGGTGACACTGAAGCTTTCTTT. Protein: CASSVGGGDTEAFF.